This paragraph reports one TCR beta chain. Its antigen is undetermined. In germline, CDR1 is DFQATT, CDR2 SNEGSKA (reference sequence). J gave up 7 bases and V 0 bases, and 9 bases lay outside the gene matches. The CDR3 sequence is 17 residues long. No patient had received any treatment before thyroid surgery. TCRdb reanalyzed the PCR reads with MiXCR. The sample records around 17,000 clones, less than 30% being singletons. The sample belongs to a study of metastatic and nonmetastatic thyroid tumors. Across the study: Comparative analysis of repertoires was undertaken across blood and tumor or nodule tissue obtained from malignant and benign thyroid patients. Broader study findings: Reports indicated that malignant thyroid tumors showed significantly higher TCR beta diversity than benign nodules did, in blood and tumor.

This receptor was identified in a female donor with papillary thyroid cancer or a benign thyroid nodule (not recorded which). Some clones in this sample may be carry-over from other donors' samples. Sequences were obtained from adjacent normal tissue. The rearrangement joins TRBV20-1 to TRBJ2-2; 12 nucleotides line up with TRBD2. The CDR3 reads CSARDHRASGRVGELFF. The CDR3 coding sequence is TGCAGTGCTAGAGATCATCGGGCTAGCGGGAGGGTCGGGGAGCTGTTTTTT.